The source of this T cell receptor beta chain is a study of blood T cells in healthy people across ages. Study-level results: Researchers said unsorted PBMCs prevented a conclusive naive versus antigen-experienced comparison.

This clonotype appeared a single time. As yet, its antigen is unknown. V lost 7 bases, J lost 2 bases, and 13 bases lay in between. This CDR3 spans 14 amino acids. The germline CDR1 and CDR2 sequences are ENHRY and SYGVKD. Primers used in a second PCR of about 6 to 11 cycles were a sample-barcoded 5' primer and a J-beta primer mix. TCRdb fed the 5' RACE reads into MiXCR, producing one record per CDR3 protein. In the table there are about 760,000 distinct CDR3 sequences, 20% to 30% of which are singletons. These data were also filed under a second study, of T cells of mothers and their children. That work states: Thymic selection molds TCR recombination products alike in related and unrelated pairs. Normalized overlap was always slightly, never significantly, higher in related than unrelated mother-child pairs.

This TCR was sampled from a boy aged 10-17 years in good health. The V and J genes are TRBV10-3 and TRBJ2-3, with TRBD2 as a possible D gene (6 bases). Sequenced: blood. This CDR3 is CAITAGHPTDTQYF. The CDR3 DNA sequence: TGTGCCATCACCGCGGGGCACCCCACAGATACGCAGTATTTT.